The entry below describes one T cell receptor beta chain. The data were obtained in a study of blood T cell repertoires in COVID-19. Study details: Spain, Italy and the United States supplied samples that represented acute and convalescent COVID-19.

As processed by the authors: Reference gene primer amplification gave estimated nucleated cell counts. Libraries were prepared by immunoSEQ multiplex PCR; TCRdb keeps only in-frame clonotypes and omits some of them. The V and J calls and clone size come from that table; D and trimming were worked out from the DNA. The table has about 140,000 clones, 87% seen once. Germline CDR1 KGHSH, CDR2 LQKENI. There are 15 residues in the CDR3. V shed 1 base and J 3 bases; nucleotides not matched to a gene: 3. The V call is TRBV18, the J call TRBJ2-5; 9 nucleotides match TRBD2. The clonotype was recovered from a woman aged 35 to 49 with acute or convalescent COVID-19. Material for sequencing was peripheral blood. CDR3 nucleotide sequence: TGTGCCAGCTCACCACGAGCGGGGGGAAAAGAGACCCAGTACTTC. It specifies CASSPRAGGKETQYF.